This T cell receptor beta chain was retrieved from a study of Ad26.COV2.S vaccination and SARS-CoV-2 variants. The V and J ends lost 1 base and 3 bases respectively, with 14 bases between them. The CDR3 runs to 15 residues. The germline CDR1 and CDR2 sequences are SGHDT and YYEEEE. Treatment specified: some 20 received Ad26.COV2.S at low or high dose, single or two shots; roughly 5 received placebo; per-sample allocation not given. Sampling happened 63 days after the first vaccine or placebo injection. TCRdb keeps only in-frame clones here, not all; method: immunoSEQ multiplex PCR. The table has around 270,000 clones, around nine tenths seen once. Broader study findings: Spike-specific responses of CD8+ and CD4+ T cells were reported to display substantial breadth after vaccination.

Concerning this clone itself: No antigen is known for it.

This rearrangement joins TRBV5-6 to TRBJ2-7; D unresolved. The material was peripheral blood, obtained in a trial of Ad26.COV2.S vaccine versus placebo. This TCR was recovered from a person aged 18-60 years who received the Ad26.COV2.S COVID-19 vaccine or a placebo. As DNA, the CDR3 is TGTGCCAGCAGCTTGCAGCGATTGGGATTCTACGAGCAGTACGTC. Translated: CASSLQRLGFYEQYV.